Each of the 13 T cell receptor beta chains below was sequenced from the same sample in a study of T cells in localized non-small cell lung cancer (dated by TCRdb to about 2020). Receptors were amplified or captured by the immunoSEQ multiplex PCR assay. In TCRdb, the immuneACCESS table is reduced to in-frame sequences with V and J assigned. These tables do not hold every clone; where another copy was compared, an unresolved V gene accounts for under half, and the others remain unexplained. For this sample there are roughly 86,000 clones; approximately 85% appear just once. Clones ranked in the top ten supply about 2.7% of the sample. The material sequenced was peripheral blood, taken before any cancer treatment. All receptors come from a man aged 40-75 years with stage I lung adenocarcinoma.

The V call is TRBV9, the J call TRBJ2-2; a possible D gene is TRBD2 (5 bases). The germline CDR1 and CDR2 sequences are SGDLS and YYNGEE. The CDR3 length is 16 residues. Trimming took off 0 bases at V and 4 bases at J, with 13 bases between the two ends. The CDR3 DNA reads TGTGCCAGCAGCGTAGGCGTGGGAGCTACCACCGGGGAGCTGTTTTTT. Translated, it gives CASSVGVGATTGELFF. The whole variable domain, filled in from reference TRBV9 and TRBJ2-2, reads DSGVTQTPKHLITATGQRVTLRCSPRSGDLSVYWYQQSLDQGLQFLIQYYNGEERAKGNILERFSAQQFPDLHSELNLSSLELGDSALYFCASSVGVGATTGELFFGEGSRLTVL.

The V call is TRBV7-9, the J call TRBJ2-1; TRBD2 matches at 8 bases. Per germline, CDR1 SEHNR and CDR2 FQNEAQ (reference sequence). V shed 5 bases, J shed 1 base, and the junction held 4 bases outside the gene matches. The CDR3 spans 15 residues. The CDR3 DNA reads as TGTGCCAGCAGCCCCGGGGGGGTTTCCTACAATGAGCAGTTCTTC. It codes for CASSPGGVSYNEQFF. The full variable domain, completed using reference TRBV7-9 and TRBJ2-1, is DTGVSQNPRHKITKRGQNVTFRCDPISEHNRLYWYRQTLGQGPEFLTYFQNEAQLEKSRLLSDRFSAERPKGSFSTLEIQRTEQGDSAMYLCASSPGGVSYNEQFFGPGTRLTVL.

On this clone itself: Mismatch with germline at one junction end may stem from a read error. The J gene is TRBJ2-7, the V gene TRBV28; 9 bases align to TRBD1. Germline V CDR1 and CDR2: MDHEN, SYDVKM. This CDR3 is built from 16 residues. CDR3 amino acids: CASSLLMGQGIYKQYF. In DNA form, the CDR3 reads TGTGCCAGCAGTTTATTAATGGGACAGGGCATCTACAAGCAGTACTTC.

This clone was seen more than once but under ten times. The V call is TRBV5-4, the J call TRBJ1-2, with 9 bases aligning to TRBD1. V was pared by 2 bases and J by 7 bases, with 6 bases of the junction left unmatched. The CDR3 is made up of 14 amino acids. CDR1 and CDR2 from the germline V gene are SGHNT and YYREEE (reference sequence). The CDR3 DNA reads as TGTGCCAGCAGCTTAACCGGGACAGGGATTGGCTACACCTTC. This encodes CASSLTGTGIGYTF.

This chain connects TRBV10-3 to TRBJ1-2; 11 positions agree with TRBD1. The CDR3 length is 14 residues. With V trimmed by 2 bases and J by 5 bases, 1 base remained unmatched. Germline assignment: CDR1 ENHRY and CDR2 SYGVKD. The CDR3: CAISEGQGAYGYTF. The DNA of the CDR3 is TGTGCCATCAGTGAGGGACAGGGGGCTTATGGCTACACCTTC.

V usage is TRBV10-3 and J usage is TRBJ2-7; D possibly corresponds to TRBD2 (5 bases). The germline V gene encodes CDR1 ENHRY and CDR2 SYGVKD. Deletions cut 4 bases from V and 1 base from J, with 8 bases between. The CDR3 spans 13 residues. The CDR3 DNA follows: TGTGCCATCAGTGGAAGGGAGTCCTACGAGCAGTACTTC. Translating gives CAISGRESYEQYF.

The chain carries TRBV9 and TRBJ2-6; D is unresolved. CDR3 size: 15 residues. With 0 bases removed from V and 0 bases from J, the gap between germline ends came to 4 bases. Germline CDR1 SGDLS, CDR2 YYNGEE. In nucleotides, the CDR3 is TGTGCCAGCAGCGTAGGTGGCTCTGGGGCCAACGTCCTGACTTTC. Protein sequence: CASSVGGSGANVLTF.

This chain joins TRBV5-1 and TRBJ2-5; 8 bases map to TRBD2. This CDR3 is built from 14 residues. Trimming took 4 bases from V and 1 from J; bases not matched to a gene: 3. Germline V CDR1 and CDR2: SGHRS, YFSETQ. The DNA of the CDR3 is TGCGCCAGCAGCCCCGGGACTAGCCAAGAGACCCAGTACTTC. Translated: CASSPGTSQETQYF. Full variable domain (remainder filled in from reference TRBV5-1 and TRBJ2-5): KAGVTQTPRYLIKTRGQQVTLSCSPISGHRSVSWYQQTPGQGLQFLFEYFSETQRNKGNFPGRFSGRQFSNSRSEMNVSTLELGDSALYLCASSPGTSQETQYFGPGTRLLVL.

V is TRBV20-1 and J is TRBJ2-1, with D unclear. The CDR3 loop spans 11 amino acids. Trimming took off 4 bases at V and 4 bases at J, with 5 bases between the two ends. Germline assignment: CDR1 DFQATT and CDR2 SNEGSKA (reference sequence). DNA for the CDR3: TGCAGTGCTATCTTGTACAATGAGCAGTTCTTC. It encodes CSAILYNEQFF.

This rearrangement joins TRBV9 to TRBJ2-5, with D possibly TRBD2 on 5 matching bases. The germline CDR1 and CDR2 sequences are SGDLS and YYNGEE. V was pared by 2 bases and J by 8 bases, with 16 bases between. The CDR3 covers 14 residues. The CDR3 DNA sequence: TGTGCCAGCAGCGTTGAGGGCATGAGGAGCACCCAGTACTTC. This codes for CASSVEGMRSTQYF.

The gene calls are TRBV11-2 and TRBJ2-3, with D unclear. V lost 3 bases and J 1 base, leaving 8 bases between the germline ends. Germline lookup yields CDR1 SGHAT and CDR2 FQNNGV. The CDR3 contains 14 residues. The CDR3 bases are TGTGCCAGCAGCTTGGGTAGAGGCACAGATACGCAGTATTTT. As protein: CASSLGRGTDTQYF.

The rearrangement links TRBV7-2 to TRBJ2-1; possibly TRBD2 for D (6 bases). CDR1 is SGHTA and CDR2 is FQGNSA in the germline V gene. The CDR3 length is 17 residues. Between the trimmed V and J ends, which lost 5 bases and 9 bases, there was a span of 26 bases. This CDR3 is CASSPDLTRERGGEQFF. For the CDR3, the DNA is TGTGCCAGCAGCCCCGATTTGACCCGGGAGCGCGGCGGTGAGCAGTTCTTC. The full variable domain, rest sourced from reference TRBV7-2 and TRBJ2-1, is GAGVSQSPSNKVTEKGKDVELRCDPISGHTALYWYRQSLGQGLEFLIYFQGNSAPDKSGLPSDRFSAERTGGSVSTLTIQRTQQEDSAVYLCASSPDLTRERGGEQFFGPGTRLTVL.

The chain recombines TRBV11-1 with TRBJ2-7; D possibly corresponds to TRBD1 (6 bases). V was clipped by 2 bases and J by 2 bases, with 16 bases between them. The CDR3 contains 16 residues. The germline V gene encodes CDR1 SGHAT and CDR2 FQDESV (reference sequence). This CDR3 is CASSLRGGGRAYEQYF. CDR3 DNA sequence: TGTGCCAGCAGCTTACGAGGGGGTGGGCGCGCCTACGAGCAGTACTTC.